This is a list of T cell receptor beta chains from one sample in a study of shared clonotypes between healthy human individuals. Here immunoSEQ multiplex PCR was the method, and the copy in TCRdb shows in-frame clones only, minus some. This sample carries 1.5 million to 2.5 million clones, around 96% of them seen once, and the ten largest clones take around 1%. The sample taken for sequencing was naive CD8+ T cells sorted from blood. The receptor set was obtained from a man younger than 35 in good health. Each CDR3 is given with its conserved first and last residue. A D gene is named only where the DNA matches it firmly. Clone size is not always given. Where it is, it says once, few, many or a class for expanded clones.

j_call,d_call,v_call,clone_size,cdr3_aa,cdr3_nt
TRBJ1-1,-,TRBV29-1,-,CSVEGGREGSTEAFF,TGCAGCGTTGAAGGAGGAAGGGAAGGGAGCACTGAAGCTTTCTTT
TRBJ2-2,TRBD1,TRBV2,-,CASRSGTGGFVGELFF,TGTGCCAGCAGGAGTGGGACAGGGGGTTTCGTCGGGGAGCTGTTTTTT
TRBJ2-1,-,TRBV4-2,-,CASSQDPRERFNEQFF,TGTGCCAGCAGCCAAGATCCGAGGGAACGCTTCAATGAGCAGTTCTTC
TRBJ2-7,-,TRBV6-1,-,CASSEEGGLIYEQYF,TGTGCCAGCAGTGAAGAGGGGGGGTTGATCTACGAGCAGTACTTC
TRBJ2-7,-,TRBV28,-,CASSLTATRLDGQYF,TGTGCCAGCAGTTTAACGGCCACCAGGCTTGATGGGCAGTACTTC
TRBJ2-7,-,TRBV7-2,-,CASSAGGNYEQYF,TGTGCCAGCAGCGCAGGGGGGAACTACGAGCAGTACTTC
TRBJ2-7,-,TRBV7-9,many,CASSFLVSGNSYEQYF,TGTGCCAGCAGCTTCCTCGTCTCAGGTAACTCCTACGAGCAGTACTTC
TRBJ2-5,-,TRBV11-2,-,CASSLGWWQETQYF,TGTGCCAGCAGCTTAGGGTGGTGGCAAGAGACCCAGTACTTC
TRBJ2-1,TRBD1,TRBV11-1,-,CASSLTGHEQFF,TGTGCCAGCAGCTTGACAGGGCATGAGCAGTTCTTC
TRBJ1-1,-,TRBV14,-,CASSPNTEAFF,TGTGCCAGCAGCCCGAACACTGAAGCTTTCTTT
TRBJ1-1,-,TRBV4-1,-,CASSQDGTLLGF,TGCGCCAGCAGCCAAGATGGGACCTTGCTGGGTTTT
TRBJ2-7,-,TRBV4-1,-,CASSPSSHYEQYF,TGCGCCAGCAGCCCTTCGTCGCATTACGAGCAGTACTTC
TRBJ2-1,TRBD1,TRBV7-8,-,CASSGTAYNEQFF,TGTGCCAGCAGTGGGACAGCCTACAATGAGCAGTTCTTC
TRBJ1-1,-,TRBV6-5,once,CASSYQGPNTEAFF,TGTGCCAGCAGTTACCAGGGGCCGAACACTGAAGCTTTCTTT
TRBJ2-7,-,TRBV5-1,-,CASSDPGTRNPYEQYF,TGCGCCAGCAGCGATCCCGGGACGAGGAATCCCTACGAGCAGTACTTC
TRBJ2-7,-,TRBV7-6,-,CASSLGPTGIHEQYF,TGTGCCAGCAGCTTAGGCCCAACAGGGATCCACGAGCAGTACTTC
TRBJ1-2,TRBD1,TRBV5-1,-,CASSLEGAGYGYTF,TGCGCCAGCAGCTTGGAGGGGGCTGGTTATGGCTACACCTTC
TRBJ1-1,-,TRBV30,few,CAWSVRDGDTEAFF,TGTGCCTGGAGTGTCAGAGATGGCGACACTGAAGCTTTCTTT
TRBJ1-2,-,TRBV4-1,-,CASSYDRSDGGYTF,TGCGCCAGCAGTTACGACAGGTCTGATGGGGGCTACACCTTC
TRBJ2-7,-,TRBV9,-,CASSVDPASSYEQYF,TGTGCCAGCAGCGTAGACCCGGCTAGCTCCTACGAGCAGTACTTC
TRBJ2-3,TRBD2,TRBV10-3,-,CATGLGEADTQYF,TGTGCCACCGGACTAGGGGAAGCGGATACGCAGTATTTT
TRBJ1-2,-,TRBV4-1,-,CASSQEGPLMGYTF,TGCGCCAGCAGCCAAGAGGGCCCCTTGATGGGCTACACCTTC
TRBJ2-5,-,TRBV5-4,-,CASSEGVEETQYF,TGTGCCAGCAGCGAGGGGGTCGAGGAGACCCAGTACTTC